The 27 T cell receptor beta chains below come from one sample, sequenced in a study of blood T cell repertoires in COVID-19. Measured with immunoSEQ multiplex PCR; TCRdb has only the in-frame clones, and not every one. The table shows around 380,000 clones, with 81% occurring only once. Sequences were obtained from peripheral blood. All receptors derive from a human donor with acute or convalescent COVID-19. The donor label of this sample is uncertain.

This clone was seen only once. The chain joins TRBV2 to TRBJ2-7, with 8 bases aligning to TRBD2. J gave up 4 bases and V 7 bases, and 18 bases lay outside the gene matches. This CDR3 region has 17 residues. From germline, CDR1 is SNHLY and CDR2 FYNNEI. The CDR3 is CASNQAGGGLVVYEQYF. The CDR3 coding sequence is TGTGCCAGCAACCAAGCAGGAGGGGGACTAGTGGTTTACGAGCAGTACTTC.

This chain links TRBV4-2 with TRBJ1-1; 7 bases match TRBD1. The CDR3 sequence is 15 residues long. The germline V gene has CDR1 LGHNA and CDR2 YNFKEQ. Trimming cost V 1 base and J 11 bases; bases outside gene matches: 13. CDR3 coding DNA: TGTGCCAGCAGCCAAGCCGACCTGGACAGGCCTAGTGCTTTCTTT. Its translation: CASSQADLDRPSAFF.

The rearrangement links TRBV29-1 to TRBJ1-2; TRBD1 agrees at 8 bases. The J segment lost 3 bases and the V segment lost 6 bases, leaving 3 bases of the junction unmatched. This CDR3 comprises 12 residues. Germline CDR1 reads SQVTM; CDR2 reads ANQGSEA. The CDR3 DNA reads as TGCAGCGTATCAGGGGGCTACTATGGCTACACCTTC. It specifies CSVSGGYYGYTF.

J is TRBJ2-1 and V is TRBV28; 12 bases map to TRBD2. CDR1 is MDHEN, CDR2 SYDVKM, per germline. CDR3 size: 17 residues. The ends lost 5 bases at V and 3 bases at J; junction bases unmatched: 8. The CDR3 DNA follows: TGTGCCAGCAGTCCCAGACTAGCGGGGGTGGACTACAATGAGCAGTTCTTC. Its protein is CASSPRLAGVDYNEQFF.

The chain has TRBV6-5 and TRBJ2-1; 8 positions agree with TRBD2. Losses at the gene ends were 4 bases for V and 8 bases for J; bases not matched to a gene: 13. The CDR3 consists of 16 residues. Per the germline V gene, CDR1 is MNHEY and CDR2 is SVGAGI. CDR3 coding DNA: TGTGCCAGCAGTTGGACTGACGGGAGGGCCCGACATGAGCAGTTCTTC. Translation: CASSWTDGRARHEQFF.

The chain uses TRBV7-9 and TRBJ1-1, with 7 bases lining up with TRBD1. This CDR3 has 16 amino acids. Germline trimming cut 5 bases from V and 4 bases from J; bases unmatched to any gene: 13. Germline loops: CDR1 SEHNR, CDR2 FQNEAQ (reference sequence). CDR3 sequence: CASSGTGVSRATEAFF. CDR3 coding DNA: TGTGCCAGCAGCGGAACAGGGGTATCAAGAGCCACTGAAGCTTTCTTT.

In its sample, this clone was seen once. The J gene is TRBJ1-6, the V gene TRBV5-1; a possible D gene is TRBD1 (5 bases). The V and J ends lost 3 bases and 10 bases respectively, with 14 bases between them. The CDR3 has 14 residues. Germline CDR1 is SGHRS and CDR2 is YFSETQ. CDR3 in DNA: TGCGCCAGCAGCTCCAGGGCCAGCAGCTCACCCCTCCACTTT. As protein: CASSSRASSSPLHF.

This sequence joins TRBV4-1 and TRBJ1-2; D perhaps matches TRBD1 (6 bases). The CDR3 sequence is 17 residues long. Per germline, CDR1 MGHRA and CDR2 YSYEKL. V was cut by 2 bases and J by 0 bases, with 16 bases left in between. CDR3 in amino acids: CASSQYWTATPNYGYTF. The CDR3 DNA reads as TGCGCCAGCAGCCAATACTGGACAGCTACCCCTAACTATGGCTACACCTTC.

In this sample, this clone turned up once. The chain combines TRBV11-2 with TRBJ1-1, with D perhaps matching TRBD1 (6 bases). From germline, CDR1 is SGHAT and CDR2 FQNNGV. The CDR3 loop spans 15 amino acids. V lost 5 bases to trimming and J lost 3 bases, with 16 bases between them. The CDR3 DNA is TGTGCCAGCAGCCCTGTAGGGAAGGGGGACACTGAAGCTTTCTTT. Translation: CASSPVGKGDTEAFF.

The gene calls are TRBV7-9 and TRBJ1-1; D might be TRBD1 (5 bases). V dropped 5 bases and J dropped 1 base, with 11 bases sitting between them. This CDR3 is built from 14 residues. Germline-derived CDR1 and CDR2 are SEHNR and FQNEAQ (reference sequence). CDR3: CASSLQTGNTEAFF. The DNA of the CDR3 is TGTGCCAGCAGCCTACAAACAGGGAACACTGAAGCTTTCTTT. Variable domain in full (rest from reference TRBV7-9 and TRBJ1-1): DTGVSQNPRHKITKRGQNVTFRCDPISEHNRLYWYRQTLGQGPEFLTYFQNEAQLEKSRLLSDRFSAERPKGSFSTLEIQRTEQGDSAMYLCASSLQTGNTEAFFGQGTRLTVV.

The V call is TRBV7-9, the J call TRBJ2-1; D may be TRBD1 (6 bases). The V gene lost 5 bases and the J gene lost 1 base, with 12 bases spanning the gap. CDR1 is SEHNR, CDR2 FQNEAQ, per germline (reference sequence). CDR3 size: 15 residues. The CDR3 nucleotides read TGTGCCAGCAGCCCCGGGACAAGATCCTACAATGAGCAGTTCTTC. Its translation: CASSPGTRSYNEQFF.

The chain uses TRBV2 and TRBJ2-3; 9 nucleotides match TRBD1. V lost 8 bases to trimming and J lost 5 bases; unmatched junction nucleotides: 11. Germline lookup yields CDR1 SNHLY and CDR2 FYNNEI. The CDR3 extends over 15 amino acids. The CDR3 spells CASSPKRTGEDTQYF. CDR3 coding DNA: TGTGCCAGCTCCCCTAAACGGACAGGGGAAGATACGCAGTATTTT.

This clone was seen just once. This CDR3 is also generated by other DNA sequences in the sample. The V gene is TRBV28, the J gene TRBJ1-5; no clear D gene. Germline V gives CDR1 MDHEN, CDR2 SYDVKM. This CDR3 region has 11 residues. V lost 3 bases to trimming and J lost 6 bases, with 3 bases between them. The CDR3 nucleotides are TGTGCCAGCAGTTTTCGTCAGCCCCAGCATTTT. Translation: CASSFRQPQHF.

The V and J genes are TRBV5-1 and TRBJ2-7; 9 bases line up with TRBD1. V lost 4 bases and J lost 0; bases outside the gene matches: 8. CDR1 and CDR2 from the germline V gene are SGHRS and YFSETQ. There are 16 residues in the CDR3. The CDR3 region has the DNA TGCGCCAGCAGCGAACCGGACAGGGGAAGCTCCTACGAGCAGTACTTC. It translates to CASSEPDRGSSYEQYF. The entire variable domain, with the rest obtained from reference TRBV5-1 and TRBJ2-7, is as follows: KAGVTQTPRYLIKTRGQQVTLSCSPISGHRSVSWYQQTPGQGLQFLFEYFSETQRNKGNFPGRFSGRQFSNSRSEMNVSTLELGDSALYLCASSEPDRGSSYEQYFGPGTRLTVT.

The rearrangement joins TRBV12-3 or TRBV12-4 to TRBJ1-5; no reliable D call. This CDR3 is 13 amino acids long. Trimming stripped 6 bases from V and 4 bases from J, with 10 bases between. Here the CDR3 reads CASSLQRNQPQHF. The CDR3 DNA reads TGTGCCAGCAGCCTCCAGAGGAATCAGCCCCAGCATTTT.

V and J are TRBV6-7 and TRBJ2-3, with D possibly matching TRBD1 (6 bases). TRBV6-7 is designated an ORF whose function remains uncertain. The length of the CDR3 is 14 residues. V lost 2 bases and J 7 bases, leaving 13 bases between the germline ends. The CDR3 protein is CASSYRLGTNTQYF. The CDR3 bases are TGTGCCAGCAGTTACCGTCTCGGGACAAATACGCAGTATTTT.

The gene calls are TRBV7-2 and TRBJ1-5; D is uncertain. Trimming removed 6 bases from V and 4 bases from J, with 10 bases in between. This CDR3 comprises 13 residues. From germline, CDR1 is SGHTA and CDR2 FQGNSA. CDR3 sequence: CASSQQINQPQHF. Here the CDR3 DNA reads TGTGCCAGCAGTCAACAAATTAATCAGCCCCAGCATTTT.

Notes on this clone: Within the sample, other DNA sequences also encode this same CDR3. V usage is TRBV5-1 and J usage is TRBJ1-2, with 7 bases matching TRBD1. The CDR3 covers 13 residues. Germline V CDR1 and CDR2: SGHRS, YFSETQ. The junction had 3 bases not matched to a gene; V was cut back by 0 bases and J by 7 bases. Here the CDR3 reads CASSLGQGLGYTF. CDR3 nucleotides: TGCGCCAGCAGCTTGGGACAGGGTCTTGGCTACACCTTC.

This clone was observed a few times. V and J are TRBV4-1 and TRBJ1-5; D unresolved. Germline V lookup: CDR1 MGHRA, CDR2 YSYEKL. V was trimmed by 2 bases and J by 0 bases, leaving 8 bases between them. This CDR3 region has 15 residues. CDR3 nucleotide sequence: TGCGCCAGCAGCCAATGGAGAGATAGCAATCAGCCCCAGCATTTT. It is translated as CASSQWRDSNQPQHF.

The chain uses TRBV18 and TRBJ1-1, with no clear D. This CDR3 has 15 residues. Germline V gene data show CDR1 as KGHSH and CDR2 as LQKENI. V lost 3 bases to trimming and J lost 0 bases, with 11 bases between them. The CDR3 nucleotides read TGTGCCAGCTCACCGAGACAAGACATGAACACTGAAGCTTTCTTT. Protein sequence: CASSPRQDMNTEAFF.

This clone was recorded a few times. The genes are TRBV28 and TRBJ1-5; D might be TRBD1 (6 bases). V gave up 3 bases and J gave up 1 base, with 13 bases separating them. Germline-derived CDR1 and CDR2 are MDHEN and SYDVKM. The length of the CDR3 is 16 residues. CDR3 coding DNA: TGTGCCAGCAGTTTTTCCCCCAGGGGAAGCAATCAGCCCCAGCATTTT. Protein: CASSFSPRGSNQPQHF.

This rearrangement joins TRBV2 to TRBJ1-2, with TRBD1 matching 9 bases. The CDR3 is 14 residues long. The V segment lost 6 bases and the J segment 4 bases; nucleotides outside the gene matches: 6. The V gene's germline CDR1 is SNHLY and CDR2 FYNNEI. CDR3 residues: CASRGTGFPYGYTF. CDR3 DNA: TGTGCCAGCAGGGGGACAGGGTTCCCCTATGGCTACACCTTC.

V gene TRBV3-1 (or the pseudogene TRBV3-2) combines with J gene TRBJ1-3; TRBD1 is a possible D gene (5 bases). Trimming removed 1 base at V and 1 base at J, with 11 bases between. CDR1 and CDR2 (germline): LGHDT, YNNKEL (reference sequence). This CDR3 is 16 amino acids long. The CDR3 spells CASSQGRGLSGNTIYF. DNA of the CDR3: TGTGCCAGCAGCCAAGGGCGGGGGTTGTCTGGAAACACCATATATTTT.

The rearrangement links TRBV7-2 to TRBJ1-1; TRBD1 matches at 8 bases. Trimming at V came to 0 bases and at J to 0 bases, leaving 0 bases not matched to a gene. The germline gives CDR1 SGHTA, CDR2 FQGNSA. This CDR3 has 15 residues. CDR3 sequence: CASSLAGQVNTEAFF. The CDR3 DNA is TGTGCCAGCAGCTTAGCGGGACAGGTGAACACTGAAGCTTTCTTT.

Written as DNA, the CDR3 is TGTGCCTGCCGTTCGGGGAGCAATCAGCCCCAGCATTTT. This gives the protein CACRSGSNQPQHF. The V call is TRBV30, the J call TRBJ1-5; the D is unclear. The CDR3 runs to 13 residues. V was clipped by 6 bases and J by 1 base, with 10 bases between them. Germline V lookup: CDR1 GTSNPN, CDR2 SVGIG (reference sequence).

This sequence joins TRBV12-3 or TRBV12-4 and TRBJ2-2, with a possible D match to TRBD2 (6 bases). V gave up 8 bases and J gave up 5 bases, with 12 bases separating them. This CDR3 is built from 13 residues. CDR3 coding DNA: TGTGCCAGCCGGGGGTGGGAGACCGGGGAGCTGTTTTTT. This gives the protein CASRGWETGELFF.

The chain joins TRBV28 to TRBJ2-3, with 10 positions matching TRBD1. The ends lost 5 bases at V and 3 bases at J; junction bases unmatched: 5. This CDR3 comprises 15 residues. The germline V gene has CDR1 MDHEN and CDR2 SYDVKM. CDR3 bases: TGTGCCAGCAGTCCGACGGGACAGGGGACAGATACGCAGTATTTT. It encodes CASSPTGQGTDTQYF.